This T cell receptor (beta chain) is from a study of neurological immune-mediated disorders. Time point denoted: longitudinal time-point 2. Individuals who volunteered at a blood bank located in Maryland, USA, made up the group of healthy controls. The unsorted libraries originated from 2 million PBMCs that had been stored at -80 C. This clonotype was counted many times. The authors produced cDNA by 5'RACE using 10-nucleotide random UMIs. One entry per CDR3 protein results from TCRdb running MiXCR on the 5' RACE reads. The sample includes under 40,000 distinct CDR3 sequences, 10% to 15% seen only once; the top ten take roughly 2.2%. The CDR3 runs to 17 residues. The V gene end was trimmed by 5 bases and the J gene end by 3 bases; junction bases not matched to a gene: 14. Germline CDR1 reads SGHTA; CDR2 reads FQGNSA.

The sequence was collected from a middle-aged woman in good health. The genes are TRBV7-2 and TRBJ2-5, with 8 positions matching TRBD1. The sample taken for sequencing was PBMCs. This chain's CDR3 is CASSAGDSGQGKETQYF. Written as DNA, the CDR3 is TGTGCCAGCAGCGCCGGGGACTCCGGACAGGGTAAAGAGACCCAGTACTTC. The full variable domain, completed using reference TRBV7-2 and TRBJ2-5, is GAGVSQSPSNKVTEKGKDVELRCDPISGHTALYWYRQSLGQGLEFLIYFQGNSAPDKSGLPSDRFSAERTGGSVSTLTIQRTQQEDSAVYLCASSAGDSGQGKETQYFGPGTRLLVL.